Below, 4 T cell receptor beta chains from the same sample are listed, as sequenced in a study of cytomegalovirus exposure and HLA in healthy donors. Primers for the PCR totalled 60 Vbeta and 13 Jbeta. The protocol was immunoSEQ multiplex PCR, while the TCRdb copy is restricted to in-frame clones and leaves out a portion. The sample includes 150,000 to 200,000 clones, roughly 80% of them seen just once. The sample taken for sequencing was PBMCs. These receptors were obtained from a woman aged 40 to 50 in good health and CMV-seropositive.

This clone was detected a few times. This rearrangement joins TRBV5-4 to TRBJ1-1, with TRBD1 identical over 7 bases. Germline CDR1 and CDR2: SGHNT and YYREEE (reference sequence). This CDR3 has 17 amino acids. V shed 0 bases and J 4 bases; nucleotides not matched to a gene: 12. CDR3 DNA sequence: TGTGCCAGCAGCTTGGGGGTCAGACTAAGGGGGCGCACTGAAGCTTTCTTT. The encoded protein is CASSLGVRLRGRTEAFF.

The sample holds one count of this clone. The rearrangement links TRBV7-2 to TRBJ2-7, with 12 bases identical to TRBD2. The CDR3 extends over 15 amino acids. Germline CDR1 SGHTA, CDR2 FQGNSA. After removal of 1 base from V and 4 bases from J, the junction contained 2 bases not matched to a gene. CDR3 DNA sequence: TGTGCCAGCAGCTTAGAGGGGACTAGCGGGTACGAGCAGTACTTC. Translation gives CASSLEGTSGYEQYF.

The chain links TRBV5-1 to TRBJ2-5, with 11 bases identical to TRBD2. V gave up 3 bases and J gave up 3 bases; unmatched junction bases: 4. Germline V lookup: CDR1 SGHRS, CDR2 YFSETQ. The CDR3 loop spans 15 amino acids. The DNA for the CDR3 is TGCGCCAGCAGCTATAGCGGGAGGGCCGAAGAGACCCAGTACTTC. Amino acid sequence: CASSYSGRAEETQYF.

In DNA form, the CDR3 reads TGTGCCAGCAGTTTAATCTCTGCGGGGCCCCAGGGACGGTCCTACGAGCAGTACTTC. This encodes CASSLISAGPQGRSYEQYF. The rearrangement joins TRBV28 to TRBJ2-7, with D maybe TRBD2 (6 bases). CDR3 length: 19 amino acids. Trimming stripped 2 bases from V and 1 base from J, with 24 bases between. CDR1 and CDR2 from the germline V gene are MDHEN and SYDVKM.